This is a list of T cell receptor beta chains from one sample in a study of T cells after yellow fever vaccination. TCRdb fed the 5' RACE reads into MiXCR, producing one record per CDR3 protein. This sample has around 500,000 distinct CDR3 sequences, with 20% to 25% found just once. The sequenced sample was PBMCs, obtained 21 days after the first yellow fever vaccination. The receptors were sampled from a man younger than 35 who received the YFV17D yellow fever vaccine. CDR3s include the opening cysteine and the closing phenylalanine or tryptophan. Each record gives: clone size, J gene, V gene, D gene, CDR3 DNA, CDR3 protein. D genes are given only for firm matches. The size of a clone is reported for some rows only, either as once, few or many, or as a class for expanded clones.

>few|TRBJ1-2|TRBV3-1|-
TGTGCCAGCAGCCAAACTTACGAGGAGAGCGGCTACACCTTC
CASSQTYEESGYTF
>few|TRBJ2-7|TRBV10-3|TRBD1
TGTGCCATCTCATCAAGGACAGGGAAGACCTACGAGCAGTACTTC
CAISSRTGKTYEQYF
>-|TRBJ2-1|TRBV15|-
TGTGCCACCAGCAGCCGTAGGGTCAATGAGCAGTTCTTC
CATSSRRVNEQFF
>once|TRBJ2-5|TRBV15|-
TGTGCCACCAGCAGAGATAGGTTGGCTGCTGAGACCCAGTACTTC
CATSRDRLAAETQYF
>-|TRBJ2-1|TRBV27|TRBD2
TGTGCCAGCAGCACCTTAGCGGGGGGGACCAATGAGCAGTTCTTC
CASSTLAGGTNEQFF
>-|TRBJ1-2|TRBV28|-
TGTGCCAGCAGTTTCGTCAAAGCGAACTATGGCTACACCTTC
CASSFVKANYGYTF
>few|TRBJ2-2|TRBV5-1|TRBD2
TGCGCCAGCCGCAAACTAGCGGGGGGCCTAACCGGGGAGCTGTTTTTT
CASRKLAGGLTGELFF
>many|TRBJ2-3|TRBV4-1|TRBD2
TGCGCCAGCAGCCCTGGACTAGCGGGGGGGCCGATGGATACGCAGTATTTT
CASSPGLAGGPMDTQYF
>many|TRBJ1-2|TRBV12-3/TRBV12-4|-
TGTGCCAGCAGCCAAAACTATGGCTACACCTTC
CASSQNYGYTF
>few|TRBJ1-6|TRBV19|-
TGTGCCAGTAGTGCATTCCAGGGGAGGAATTCACCCCTCCACTTT
CASSAFQGRNSPLHF
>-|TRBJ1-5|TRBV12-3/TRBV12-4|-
TGTGCCAGCAGTTTGATAGGCTATAGCAATCAGCCCCAGCATTTT
CASSLIGYSNQPQHF
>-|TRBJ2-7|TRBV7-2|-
TGTGCCAGCAGCCACGCGCGGGGATCCTACGAGCAGTACTTC
CASSHARGSYEQYF
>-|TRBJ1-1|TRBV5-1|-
TGCGCCAGCAGCTTCATAGACCGAGACACTGAAGCTTTCTTT
CASSFIDRDTEAFF
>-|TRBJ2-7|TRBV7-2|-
TGTGCCAGCAGCCCAGCCCAGGGTCCCTACGAGCAGTACTTC
CASSPAQGPYEQYF
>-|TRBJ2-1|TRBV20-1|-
TGCAGTGCTAGAGTTGAGACCTCAGGCTACAATGAGCAGTTCTTC
CSARVETSGYNEQFF
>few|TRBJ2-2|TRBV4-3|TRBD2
TGCGCCAGCACAATATTAGCGGGGGCGTTCGCGAACACCGGGGAGCTGTTTTTT
CASTILAGAFANTGELFF
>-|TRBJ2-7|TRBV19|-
TGTGCCAGTAGTGCTGGGTTTTCCTACGAGCAGTACTTC
CASSAGFSYEQYF
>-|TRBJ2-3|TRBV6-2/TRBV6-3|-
TGTGCCAGCACCCTCCGGGCAGGGTTGCCAGATACGCAGTATTTT
CASTLRAGLPDTQYF
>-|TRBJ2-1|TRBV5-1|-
TGCGCCAGCAAACCGACACACGCTTTGGGCAATGAGCAGTTCTTC
CASKPTHALGNEQFF
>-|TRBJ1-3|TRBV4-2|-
TGTGCCAGCAGCCAAGAGATGGGCTCTGGAAACACCATATATTTT
CASSQEMGSGNTIYF
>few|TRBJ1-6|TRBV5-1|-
TGCGCCAGCAGCCCGCGGCCACAGGCGACCGCCCAAGGGGGTGTGGTGAATTCCCTCCACTTT
CASSPRPQATAQGGVVNSLHF
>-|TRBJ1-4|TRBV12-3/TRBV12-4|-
TGTGCCAGCGCCCCGGGACACAGTAATGAAAAACTGTTTTTT
CASAPGHSNEKLFF
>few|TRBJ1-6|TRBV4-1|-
TGCGCCAGCAGCCACCTGTACGGGAACAATTCACCCCTCCACTTT
CASSHLYGNNSPLHF
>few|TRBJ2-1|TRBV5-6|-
TGTGCCAGCATCGGATGGACATATTCCTACAATGAGCAGTTCTTC
CASIGWTYSYNEQFF
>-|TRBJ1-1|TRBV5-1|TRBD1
TGCGCCAGCAGCTACCACAGGGGGAAAAACACTGAAGCTTTCTTT
CASSYHRGKNTEAFF
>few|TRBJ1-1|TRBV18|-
TGTGCCAGCTCACCACGCTGGGCTGAAGCTTTCTTT
CASSPRWAEAFF
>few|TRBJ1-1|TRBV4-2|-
TGTGCCAGCAGCCAAGATTCCCGTGGGAACACTGAAGCTTTCTTT
CASSQDSRGNTEAFF
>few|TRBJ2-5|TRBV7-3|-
TGTGCCAGCAGCTTCTCAGGGAAAGTGTCGGAGACCCAGTACTTC
CASSFSGKVSETQYF
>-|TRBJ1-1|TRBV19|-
TGTGCCAGTAGCCCTGCGGCGGGCACTGAAGCTTTCTTT
CASSPAAGTEAFF
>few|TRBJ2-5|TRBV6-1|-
TGTGCCAGCGGATCGGGGCGGACCCAAGAGACCCAGTACTTC
CASGSGRTQETQYF
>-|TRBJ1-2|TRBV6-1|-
TGTGCCAGCAGTGAATCCGCGGGGAACTATGGCTACACCTTC
CASSESAGNYGYTF
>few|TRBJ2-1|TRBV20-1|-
TGCAGTGCTAGTGACAGGCGTCTCTCCTACAATGAGCAGTTCTTC
CSASDRRLSYNEQFF
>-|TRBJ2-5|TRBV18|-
TGTGCCAGCTCACCATCACGACAGATCCACCAAGAGACCCAGTACTTC
CASSPSRQIHQETQYF
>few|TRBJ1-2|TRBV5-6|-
TGTGCCAGCAGTTCTCAGTCCGGAAGGTTTGGCTACACCTTC
CASSSQSGRFGYTF
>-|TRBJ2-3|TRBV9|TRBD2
TGTGCCAGCAGCGTAGTAGGGACTAGCGGAACCATGAGCACAGATACGCAGTATTTT
CASSVVGTSGTMSTDTQYF
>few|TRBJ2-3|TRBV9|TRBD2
TGTGCCAGCAGAGGAGGACTAGCGGTAGATACGCAGTATTTT
CASRGGLAVDTQYF
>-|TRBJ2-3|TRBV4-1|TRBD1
TGCGCCAGCAGCCCATATCCCCCGGACAGGGGTCCTAGCACAGATACGCAGTATTTT
CASSPYPPDRGPSTDTQYF
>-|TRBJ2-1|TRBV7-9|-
TGTGCCAGCAGCTTAAGGGGGGATATCAATGAGCAGTTCTTC
CASSLRGDINEQFF
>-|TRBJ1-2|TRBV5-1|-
TGCGCCAGCAGCTTGGTTTCCCAGGCGAACTATGGCTACACCTTC
CASSLVSQANYGYTF
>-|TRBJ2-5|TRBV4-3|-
TGCGCCAGCAGCGAACGCGGGGCAGAGACCCAGTACTTC
CASSERGAETQYF
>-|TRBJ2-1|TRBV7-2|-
TGTGCCAGCAGCTTAGATCAGGGCACTGAGCAGTTCTTC
CASSLDQGTEQFF